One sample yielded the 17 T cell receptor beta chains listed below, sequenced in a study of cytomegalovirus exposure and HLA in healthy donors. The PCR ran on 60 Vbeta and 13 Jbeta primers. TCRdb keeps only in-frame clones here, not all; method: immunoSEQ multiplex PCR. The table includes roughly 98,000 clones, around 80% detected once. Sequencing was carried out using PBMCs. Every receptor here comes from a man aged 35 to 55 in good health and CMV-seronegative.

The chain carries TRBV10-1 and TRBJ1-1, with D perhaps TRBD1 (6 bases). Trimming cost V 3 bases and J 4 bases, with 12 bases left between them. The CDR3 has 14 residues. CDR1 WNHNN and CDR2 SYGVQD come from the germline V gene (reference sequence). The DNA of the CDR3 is TGCGCCAGCAGTGACCGAGGGGGGGCCACTGAAGCTTTCTTT. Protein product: CASSDRGGATEAFF.

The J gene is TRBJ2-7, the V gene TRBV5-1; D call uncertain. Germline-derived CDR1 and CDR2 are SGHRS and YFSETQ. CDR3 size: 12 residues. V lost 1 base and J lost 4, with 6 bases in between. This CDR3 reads CASSLTGYEQYF. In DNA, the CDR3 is TGCGCCAGCAGCTTGACCGGGTACGAGCAGTACTTC.

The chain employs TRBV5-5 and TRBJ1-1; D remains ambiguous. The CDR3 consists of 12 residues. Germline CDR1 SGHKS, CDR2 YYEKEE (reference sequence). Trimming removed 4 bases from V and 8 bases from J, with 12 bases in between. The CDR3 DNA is TGTGCCAGCAGCGACGGACTGCTGGAAGCTTTCTTT. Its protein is CASSDGLLEAFF. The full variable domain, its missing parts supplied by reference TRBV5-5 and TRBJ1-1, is DAGVTQSPTHLIKTRGQQVTLRCSPISGHKSVSWYQQVLGQGPQFIFQYYEKEERGRGNFPDRFSARQFPNYSSELNVNALLLGDSALYLCASSDGLLEAFFGQGTRLTVV.

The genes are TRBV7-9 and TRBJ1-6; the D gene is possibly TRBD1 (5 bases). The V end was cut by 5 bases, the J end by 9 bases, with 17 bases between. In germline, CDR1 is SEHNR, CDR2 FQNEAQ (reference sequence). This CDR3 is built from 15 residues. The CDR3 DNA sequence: TGTGCCAGCAGCCCATCTTGGGCAAGGGGTTCACCCCTCCACTTT. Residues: CASSPSWARGSPLHF.

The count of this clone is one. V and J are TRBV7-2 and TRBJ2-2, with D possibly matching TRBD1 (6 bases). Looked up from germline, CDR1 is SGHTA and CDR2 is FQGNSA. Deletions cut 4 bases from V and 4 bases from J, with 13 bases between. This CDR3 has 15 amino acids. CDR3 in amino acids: CASSSGTPLTGELFF. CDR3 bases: TGTGCCAGCAGCTCCGGGACACCTCTCACCGGGGAGCTGTTTTTT.

The CDR3 region has the DNA TGTGCCAGCAGCCCCACGGCAGGGGTCCAGCCCCAGCATTTT. This gives the protein CASSPTAGVQPQHF. The chain combines TRBV7-8 with TRBJ1-5; tentatively, D is TRBD1 (6 bases). The CDR3 totals 14 residues. The V gene lost 5 bases and the J gene lost 7 bases, with 15 bases spanning the gap. Looked up from germline, CDR1 is SGHVS and CDR2 is FQNEAQ. The full variable domain, its missing parts supplied by reference TRBV7-8 and TRBJ1-5, is GAGVSQSPRYKVAKRGQDVALRCDPISGHVSLFWYQQALGQGPEFLTYFQNEAQLDKSGLPSDRFFAERPEGSVSTLKIQRTQQEDSAVYLCASSPTAGVQPQHFGDGTRLSIL.

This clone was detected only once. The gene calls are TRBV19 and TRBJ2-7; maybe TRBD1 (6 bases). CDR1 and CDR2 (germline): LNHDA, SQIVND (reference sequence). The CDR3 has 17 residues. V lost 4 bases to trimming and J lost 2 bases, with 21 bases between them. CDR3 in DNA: TGTGCCAGTAGTACTGCCTCCTCGGGGACAATTACCTACGAGCAGTACTTC. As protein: CASSTASSGTITYEQYF.

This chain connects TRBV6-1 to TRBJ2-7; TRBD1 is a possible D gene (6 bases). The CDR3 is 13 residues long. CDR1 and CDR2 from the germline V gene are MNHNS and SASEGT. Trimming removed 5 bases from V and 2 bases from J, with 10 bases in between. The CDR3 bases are TGTGCCAGCAGTCGGACAGCAACCTACGAGCAGTACTTC. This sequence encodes CASSRTATYEQYF.

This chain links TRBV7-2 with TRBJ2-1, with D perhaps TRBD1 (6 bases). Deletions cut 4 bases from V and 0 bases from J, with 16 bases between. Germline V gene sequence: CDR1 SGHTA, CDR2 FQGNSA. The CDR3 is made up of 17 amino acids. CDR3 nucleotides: TGTGCCAGCAGCTCCCCTCCCGGCAGGGGCTCCTACAATGAGCAGTTCTTC. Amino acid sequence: CASSSPPGRGSYNEQFF.

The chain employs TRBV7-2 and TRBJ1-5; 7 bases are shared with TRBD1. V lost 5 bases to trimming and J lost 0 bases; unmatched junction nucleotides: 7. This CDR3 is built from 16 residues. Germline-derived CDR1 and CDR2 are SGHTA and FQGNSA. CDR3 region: CASSPSTGNSNQPQHF. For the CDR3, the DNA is TGTGCCAGCAGCCCCTCGACAGGGAATAGCAATCAGCCCCAGCATTTT.

CDR3: CASSLGQGFNNEQFF. The CDR3 DNA follows: TGTGCCAGCAGCCTGGGACAGGGATTCAACAATGAGCAGTTCTTC. The chain joins TRBV7-2 to TRBJ2-1; 9 bases fit TRBD1. The germline V gene has CDR1 SGHTA and CDR2 FQGNSA. The CDR3 is made up of 15 amino acids. V lost 5 bases, J lost 5 bases, and 7 bases stayed unmatched.

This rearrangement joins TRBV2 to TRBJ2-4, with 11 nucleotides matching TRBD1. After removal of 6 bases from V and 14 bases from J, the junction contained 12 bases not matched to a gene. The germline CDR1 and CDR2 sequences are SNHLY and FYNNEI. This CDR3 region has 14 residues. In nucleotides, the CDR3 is TGTGCCAGCAGATCTATGGGACAGGGGGTTCCTGAGTACTTC. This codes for CASRSMGQGVPEYF.

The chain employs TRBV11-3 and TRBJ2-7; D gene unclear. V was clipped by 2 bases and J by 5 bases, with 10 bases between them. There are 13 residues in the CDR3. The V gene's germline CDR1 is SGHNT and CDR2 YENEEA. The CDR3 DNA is TGTGCCAGCAGCTTAAATCCAATCAACGAGCAGTACTTC. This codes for CASSLNPINEQYF.

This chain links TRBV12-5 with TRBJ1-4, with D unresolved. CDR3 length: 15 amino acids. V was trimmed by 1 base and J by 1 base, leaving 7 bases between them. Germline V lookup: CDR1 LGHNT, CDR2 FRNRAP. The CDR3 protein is CASGLGRGTNEKLFF. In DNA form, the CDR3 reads TGTGCTAGTGGTTTGGGCCGGGGAACTAATGAAAAACTGTTTTTT.

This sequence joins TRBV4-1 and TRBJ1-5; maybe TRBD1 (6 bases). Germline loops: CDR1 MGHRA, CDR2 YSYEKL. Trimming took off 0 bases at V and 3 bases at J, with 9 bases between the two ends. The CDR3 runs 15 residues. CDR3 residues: CASSQDSGVNQPQHF. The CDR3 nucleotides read TGCGCCAGCAGCCAAGATTCAGGGGTCAATCAGCCCCAGCATTTT.

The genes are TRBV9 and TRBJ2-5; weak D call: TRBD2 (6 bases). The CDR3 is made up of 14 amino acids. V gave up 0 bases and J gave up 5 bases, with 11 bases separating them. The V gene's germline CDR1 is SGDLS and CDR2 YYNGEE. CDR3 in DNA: TGTGCCAGCAGCGTAGGGGGGACTGGGGAGACCCAGTACTTC. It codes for CASSVGGTGETQYF.

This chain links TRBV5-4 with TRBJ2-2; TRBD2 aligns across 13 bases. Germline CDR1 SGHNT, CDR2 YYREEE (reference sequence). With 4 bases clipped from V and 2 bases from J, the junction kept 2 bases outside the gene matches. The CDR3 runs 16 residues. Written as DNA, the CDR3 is TGTGCCAGCAGCCGGACTAGCGGGGGTAACACCGGGGAGCTGTTTTTT. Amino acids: CASSRTSGGNTGELFF. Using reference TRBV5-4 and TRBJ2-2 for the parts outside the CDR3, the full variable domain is ETGVTQSPTHLIKTRGQQVTLRCSSQSGHNTVSWYQQALGQGPQFIFQYYREEENGRGNFPPRFSGLQFPNYSSELNVNALELDDSALYLCASSRTSGGNTGELFFGEGSRLTVL.